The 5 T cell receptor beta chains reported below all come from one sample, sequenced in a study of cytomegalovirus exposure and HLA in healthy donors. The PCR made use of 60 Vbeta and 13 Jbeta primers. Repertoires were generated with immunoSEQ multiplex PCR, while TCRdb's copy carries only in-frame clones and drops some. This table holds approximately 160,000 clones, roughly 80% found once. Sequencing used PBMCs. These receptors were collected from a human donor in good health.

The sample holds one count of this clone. The CDR3: CASSLELEGRDGYTF. The CDR3 DNA follows: TGTGCCAGCAGCTTGGAGCTTGAGGGTAGAGATGGCTACACCTTC. The chain joins TRBV5-4 to TRBJ1-2, with D unclear. This CDR3 has 15 residues. The V gene's germline CDR1 is SGHNT and CDR2 YYREEE (reference sequence). Trimming took 0 bases from V and 6 from J, leaving 15 bases between them.

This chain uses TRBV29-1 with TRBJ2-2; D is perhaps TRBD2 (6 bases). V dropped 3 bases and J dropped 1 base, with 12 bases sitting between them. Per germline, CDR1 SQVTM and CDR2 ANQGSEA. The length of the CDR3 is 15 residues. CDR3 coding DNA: TGCAGCGTTGACGTAGCCGGGGGGAACACCGGGGAGCTGTTTTTT. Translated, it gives CSVDVAGGNTGELFF.

The CDR3 protein is CASTNGQSRGRHTIYF. CDR3 DNA sequence: TGTGCCAGCACTAACGGACAGTCACGGGGACGACACACCATATATTTT. The rearrangement uses TRBV6-6 and TRBJ1-3; D is possibly TRBD1 (6 bases). The germline V gene has CDR1 MNHNY and CDR2 SVGAGI (reference sequence). Trimming removed 7 bases from V and 8 bases from J, with 24 bases in between. The CDR3 spans 16 residues.

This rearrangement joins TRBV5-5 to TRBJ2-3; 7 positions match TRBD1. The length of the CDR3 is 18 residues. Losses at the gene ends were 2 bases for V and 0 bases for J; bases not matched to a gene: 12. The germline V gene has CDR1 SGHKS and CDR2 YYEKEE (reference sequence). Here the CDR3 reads CASSFSRDSSSSTDTQYF. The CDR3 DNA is TGTGCCAGCAGCTTTTCCCGGGACAGCTCATCTAGCACAGATACGCAGTATTTT.

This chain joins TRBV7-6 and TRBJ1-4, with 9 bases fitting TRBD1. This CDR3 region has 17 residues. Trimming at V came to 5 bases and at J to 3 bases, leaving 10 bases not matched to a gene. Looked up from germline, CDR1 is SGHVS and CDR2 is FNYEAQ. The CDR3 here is CASSPITQGAANEKLFF. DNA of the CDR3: TGTGCCAGCAGCCCGATCACACAGGGGGCGGCTAATGAAAAACTGTTTTTT.